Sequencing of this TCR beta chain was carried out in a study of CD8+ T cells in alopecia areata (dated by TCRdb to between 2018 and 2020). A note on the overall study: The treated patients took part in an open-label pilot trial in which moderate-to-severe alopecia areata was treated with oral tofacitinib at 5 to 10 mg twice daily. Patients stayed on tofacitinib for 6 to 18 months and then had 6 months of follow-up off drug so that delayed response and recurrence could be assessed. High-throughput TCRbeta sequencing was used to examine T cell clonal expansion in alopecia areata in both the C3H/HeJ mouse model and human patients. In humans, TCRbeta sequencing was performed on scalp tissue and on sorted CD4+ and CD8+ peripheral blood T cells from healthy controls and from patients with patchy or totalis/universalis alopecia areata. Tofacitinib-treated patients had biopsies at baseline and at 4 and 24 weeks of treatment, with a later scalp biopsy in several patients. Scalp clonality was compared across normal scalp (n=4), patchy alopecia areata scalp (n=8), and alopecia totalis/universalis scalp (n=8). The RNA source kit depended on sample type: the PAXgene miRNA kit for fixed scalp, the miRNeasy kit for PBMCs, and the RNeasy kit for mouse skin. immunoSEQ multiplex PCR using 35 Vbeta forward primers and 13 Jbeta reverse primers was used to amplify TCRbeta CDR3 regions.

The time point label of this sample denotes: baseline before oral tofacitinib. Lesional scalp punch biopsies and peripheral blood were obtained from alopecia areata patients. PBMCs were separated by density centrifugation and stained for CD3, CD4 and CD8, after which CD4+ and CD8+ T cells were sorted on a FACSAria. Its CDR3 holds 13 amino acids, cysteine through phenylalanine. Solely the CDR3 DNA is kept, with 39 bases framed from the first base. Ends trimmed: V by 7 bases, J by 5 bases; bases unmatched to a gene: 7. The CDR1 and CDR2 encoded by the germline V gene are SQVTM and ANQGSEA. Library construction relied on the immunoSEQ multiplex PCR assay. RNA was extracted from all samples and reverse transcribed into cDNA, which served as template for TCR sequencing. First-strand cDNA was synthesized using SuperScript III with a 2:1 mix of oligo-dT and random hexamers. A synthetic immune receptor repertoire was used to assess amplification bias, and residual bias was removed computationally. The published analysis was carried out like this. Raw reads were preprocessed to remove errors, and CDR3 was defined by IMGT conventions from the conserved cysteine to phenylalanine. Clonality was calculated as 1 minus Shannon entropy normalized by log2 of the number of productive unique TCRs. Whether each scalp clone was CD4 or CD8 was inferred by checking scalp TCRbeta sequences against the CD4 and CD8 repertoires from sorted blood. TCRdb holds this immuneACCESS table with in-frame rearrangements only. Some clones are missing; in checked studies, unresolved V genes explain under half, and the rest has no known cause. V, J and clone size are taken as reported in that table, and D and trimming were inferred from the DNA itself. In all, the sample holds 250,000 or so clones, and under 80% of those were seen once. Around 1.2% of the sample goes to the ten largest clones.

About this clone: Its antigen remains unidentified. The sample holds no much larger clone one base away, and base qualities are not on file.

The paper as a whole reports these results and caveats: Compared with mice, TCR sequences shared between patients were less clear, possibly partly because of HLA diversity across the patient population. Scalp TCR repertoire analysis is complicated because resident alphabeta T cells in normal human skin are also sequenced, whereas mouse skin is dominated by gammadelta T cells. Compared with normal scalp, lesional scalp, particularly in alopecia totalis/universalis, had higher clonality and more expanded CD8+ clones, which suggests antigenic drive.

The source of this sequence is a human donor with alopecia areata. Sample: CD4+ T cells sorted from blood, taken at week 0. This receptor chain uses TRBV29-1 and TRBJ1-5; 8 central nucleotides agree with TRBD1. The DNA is TGCAGCGCCCGGACAGGGAGGTATCAGCCCCAGCATTTT. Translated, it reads CSARTGRYQPQHF.